What follows are 17 T cell receptor beta chains derived from one specimen sequenced in a study of Graves' ophthalmopathy and Graves' hyperthyroidism. Researchers took RNA transcripts and amplified TCR beta CDR3 regions from them. HTBI primers were employed in first-round RT-PCR, then a second-round multiplex PCR followed. A single record per CDR3 protein comes from TCRdb applying MiXCR to the multiplex PCR reads. The sample has around 670,000 distinct CDR3 sequences, 40% seen once. The sequenced material came from peripheral blood. These receptors originate from an adult man with Graves' ophthalmopathy.

This clonotype has only a few counts. This chain joins TRBV4-1 and TRBJ1-2; a possible D gene is TRBD1 (5 bases). This CDR3 has 13 amino acids. Between the trimmed V and J ends, which lost 4 bases and 4 bases, there was a span of 10 bases. Germline loops: CDR1 MGHRA, CDR2 YSYEKL. This CDR3 is CASSPTASYGYTF. CDR3 in DNA: TGCGCCAGCAGCCCGACAGCATCCTATGGCTACACCTTC.

This clonotype showed up just a few times. The rearrangement joins TRBV20-1 to TRBJ2-7, with 9 nucleotides matching TRBD2. This CDR3 contains 15 residues. Germline CDR1 DFQATT, CDR2 SNEGSKA (reference sequence). V lost 1 base, J lost 0 bases, and 4 bases stayed unmatched. CDR3 sequence (DNA): TGCAGTGCTAGAGGGGGCGGGGGGGCCTCCTACGAGCAGTACTTC. The encoded protein is CSARGGGGASYEQYF.

This clonotype was detected a few times. The chain joins TRBV5-4 to TRBJ1-2; D gene uncertain. In germline, CDR1 is SGHNT, CDR2 YYREEE (reference sequence). This CDR3 comprises 12 residues. V gave up 2 bases and J gave up 10 bases, with 12 bases separating them. The CDR3 DNA reads as TGTGCCAGCAGCTTATTGGACGTCGACTACACCTTC. Residues: CASSLLDVDYTF.

To note about this clonotype: A read error may produce the germline difference seen at one junction end. This chain connects TRBV19 to TRBJ2-6, with D perhaps matching TRBD1 (6 bases). Germline V gives CDR1 LNHDA, CDR2 SQIVND (reference sequence). This CDR3 has 17 residues. As DNA, the CDR3 is TGTGCCAGTGGTATAGTCGGACAGCATTCTGGGGCCAACGTCCTGACTTTC. This codes for CASGIVGQHSGANVLTF.

This clonotype was detected ten times or more. The CDR3 spells CASSLEGSYGYTF. CDR3 in DNA: TGTGCCAGCAGTTTGGAAGGGTCCTATGGCTACACCTTC. The chain combines TRBV2 with TRBJ1-2; D ambiguous. The germline V and J ends were trimmed by 5 bases and 4 bases, with 11 bases remaining between them. The germline V gene encodes CDR1 SNHLY and CDR2 FYNNEI. The CDR3 length is 13 residues.

This clonotype has just a few counts. V usage is TRBV20-1 and J usage is TRBJ1-3, with 12 bases matching TRBD1. Unmatched junction bases numbered 4, after V lost 4 bases and J lost 6 bases. Germline V gene sequence: CDR1 DFQATT, CDR2 SNEGSKA (reference sequence). This CDR3 region has 14 residues. The CDR3, as DNA: TGCAGTGCTACCGGGACAGGGGGCGTAAACACCATATATTTT. Its translation is CSATGTGGVNTIYF.

The genes are TRBV14 and TRBJ2-7; D possibly corresponds to TRBD2 (7 bases). Germline CDR1 and CDR2: SGHDN and FVKESK. The CDR3 is 13 residues long. The V end was cut by 4 bases, the J end by 7 bases, with 14 bases between. The CDR3: CASSPRGAGEQYF. The CDR3 DNA follows: TGTGCCAGCAGCCCCCGGGGGGCAGGGGAGCAGTACTTC.

As concerns this clonotype: A much larger clone sits a single nucleotide away, making a read error possible. V is TRBV2 and J is TRBJ2-5; weak D call: TRBD2 (5 bases). This CDR3 contains 15 residues. Trimming removed 4 bases from V and 1 base from J, with 13 bases in between. Germline V lookup: CDR1 SNHLY, CDR2 FYNNEI. The CDR3 DNA reads TGTGCCAGCAGTGGAGGGCTGGGGTGCCAAGAGACCCAGTACTTC. Protein: CASSGGLGCQETQYF.

Remarks on this clonotype: A read error may produce the germline difference seen at one junction end. V and J are TRBV6-5 and TRBJ2-5; D is unresolved. The CDR3 loop spans 15 amino acids. CDR1 and CDR2 from the germline V gene are MNHEY and SVGAGI. CDR3 sequence (DNA): TGTGCCGGCAGTTACGTCTCTGGGCAGCAAGAGACCCAGTACTTC. Translation gives CAGSYVSGQQETQYF.

This clonotype has at least ten counts. The CDR3 bases are TGTGCCAGCAGCTTACCGGGCTTGTGGGAAAAACTGTTTTTT. Protein sequence: CASSLPGLWEKLFF. The V call is TRBV7-9, the J call TRBJ1-4, with D uncertain. There are 14 residues in the CDR3. The V and J ends lost 2 bases and 8 bases respectively, with 12 bases between them. The germline V gene has CDR1 SEHNR and CDR2 FQNEAQ (reference sequence).

As to this clonotype: The final CDR3 position lacks the conserved phenylalanine or tryptophan, pointing to a likely read error. The rearrangement joins TRBV10-3 to TRBJ2-5; D possibly corresponds to TRBD2 (5 bases). This CDR3 contains 11 residues. V lost 10 bases and J 7 bases, leaving 13 bases between the germline ends. The germline V gene has CDR1 ENHRY and CDR2 SYGVKD. CDR3 DNA sequence: TGTGCCAGCGGGTACTCCGGGACCCAGTACTTG. It codes for CASGYSGTQYL.

The chain combines TRBV19 with TRBJ2-7; no firm D call. V was shortened by 3 bases and J by 4 bases, with 19 bases between the two germline ends. Germline V lookup: CDR1 LNHDA, CDR2 SQIVND (reference sequence). The CDR3 spans 16 residues. This chain's CDR3 is CASSIPGLWSPYEQYF. CDR3 bases: TGTGCCAGTAGTATCCCAGGTCTCTGGAGTCCTTACGAGCAGTACTTC.

About this clonotype: Lacking the conserved final phenylalanine or tryptophan, this CDR3 likely reflects a read error. The chain has TRBV10-3 and TRBJ2-7; D is unresolved. The DNA end favors TRBJ2-1, so the J call may be wrong. In germline, CDR1 is ENHRY, CDR2 SYGVKD. CDR3 length: 14 amino acids. As DNA, the CDR3 is TGTGCCATCAGTGAGTCGGCAGGCCTAAATGAGCAGTTCTTA. Translation: CAISESAGLNEQFL.

This clonotype has a handful of counts. The chain combines TRBV12-3 or TRBV12-4 with TRBJ1-1; D is ambiguous. The length of the CDR3 is 13 residues. With 6 bases removed from V and 1 base from J, the gap between germline ends came to 9 bases. The CDR3 DNA reads TGTGCCAGCAGGAACAACCGGAACACTGAAGCTTTCTTT. Its translation is CASRNNRNTEAFF.

This clonotype was counted ten times or more. The V gene is TRBV15, the J gene TRBJ2-5; D possibly matches TRBD1 or TRBD2 (5 bases each). V was shortened by 2 bases and J by 5 bases, with 18 bases between the two germline ends. The CDR3 spans 16 residues. Germline assignment: CDR1 LNHNV and CDR2 YYDKDF (reference sequence). DNA of the CDR3: TGTGCCACCAGCAGACCCCCGGGGCCCTTCGGGGAGACCCAGTACTTC. Protein product: CATSRPPGPFGETQYF.

Turning to this clonotype: The junction and the germline gene differ at one end; a read error may be behind it. The chain uses TRBV29-1 and TRBJ2-7, with 7 nucleotides matching TRBD1. This CDR3 contains 14 residues. Germline lookup yields CDR1 SQVTM and CDR2 ANQGSEA. CDR3 in amino acids: CAWSVGDSAYEQYF. The CDR3 DNA sequence: TGTGCCTGGAGTGTAGGGGACAGCGCCTACGAGCAGTACTTC.

This clonotype appeared a single time. One end of the junction does not line up with germline, which may come from a read error. The rearrangement links TRBV7-9 to TRBJ1-4; D gene uncertain. CDR1 is SEHNR and CDR2 is FQNEAQ in the germline V gene (reference sequence). CDR3 length: 15 amino acids. CDR3 sequence: CASSLIGSRNEKLSF. The DNA for the CDR3 is TGTGCCAGCAGCTTAATAGGCAGCCGTAATGAAAAACTGTCTTTT.